This TCR beta chain originates from a study of OX40 agonist ivuxolimab in advanced cancers. Study-level background: Each dose-escalation patient presented with hepatocellular carcinoma, melanoma, renal cell or head and neck cancer.

The protocol was immunoSEQ multiplex PCR, while the TCRdb copy is restricted to in-frame clones and leaves out a portion. Among fewer than 85,000 clones listed, around 82% were seen once. The germline V and J ends were trimmed by 1 base and 0 bases, with 7 bases remaining between them. The CDR3 is made up of 14 amino acids. The germline CDR1 and CDR2 sequences are SGHRS and YFSETQ. The sequence derives from an adult with an advanced solid tumor such as melanoma, head and neck, liver or kidney cancer. This chain uses TRBV5-1 with TRBJ1-2; no reliable D call. Source: CD4+ or CD8+ T cells sorted from blood, taken in a trial of the OX40 agonist ivuxolimab. The CDR3: CASSLRTANYGYTF. CDR3 coding DNA: TGCGCCAGCAGCTTGAGAACGGCTAACTATGGCTACACCTTC.